These 15 T cell receptor beta chains share one sample of origin, sequenced in a study of T cells in Graves' hyperthyroidism and ophthalmopathy. Amplified regions were TCR beta CDR3 sequences from RNA transcripts. The HTBI primer set drove a first-round RT-PCR of the TCR CDR3. TCRdb used MiXCR to reprocess the multiplex PCR reads, holding one entry per CDR3 protein. Of 250,000 to 300,000 distinct CDR3 sequences listed, approximately 13% were seen once; the top ten hold 7.9%. The sequenced sample was blood. These receptors were collected from a woman aged 35 to 49 with Graves' hyperthyroidism.

This clonotype was observed at least ten times. This rearrangement joins TRBV6-1 to TRBJ1-1; D possibly corresponds to TRBD1 (6 bases). The V end lost 8 bases, the J end lost 4 bases, and 14 bases lay between the germline ends. CDR1 is MNHNS and CDR2 is SASEGT in the germline V gene. This CDR3 spans 13 amino acids. The CDR3 DNA sequence: TGTGCCAGCCGACCCGGAGGGGGCACTGAAGCTTTCTTT. This encodes CASRPGGGTEAFF.

The sample holds a few counts of this clonotype. The rearrangement links TRBV4-1 to TRBJ1-5, with D possibly being TRBD1 (5 bases). In germline, CDR1 is MGHRA, CDR2 YSYEKL. The ends were cut back, 3 bases at V and 2 bases at J, with 11 bases in the middle. The length of the CDR3 is 15 residues. The CDR3 region is CASSQGEIRNQPQHF. CDR3 bases: TGCGCCAGCAGCCAGGGGGAGATCCGCAATCAGCCCCAGCATTTT.

This clonotype was detected ten times or more. The chain is built from TRBV24-1 and TRBJ2-7; no definite D call. V lost 3 bases and J lost 6, with 11 bases in between. Germline CDR1 KGHDR, CDR2 SFDVKD. The CDR3 totals 13 residues. CDR3 in DNA: TGTGCCACCAGTGATCGATACTTTGTCGAGCAGTACTTC. Protein product: CATSDRYFVEQYF.

This chain connects TRBV19 to TRBJ2-5, with 9 positions matching TRBD1. The CDR3 spans 16 residues. Germline assignment: CDR1 LNHDA and CDR2 SQIVND (reference sequence). V dropped 7 bases and J dropped 3; count of bases not matched to a gene: 12. DNA for the CDR3: TGTGCCAGTACCCCGCCCGGGACAGGGCATGAAGAGACCCAGTACTTC. Its translation: CASTPPGTGHEETQYF.

V usage is TRBV6-5 and J usage is TRBJ1-2; a weak D match, TRBD1 (6 bases). Germline V gives CDR1 MNHEY, CDR2 SVGAGI. The ends were cut back, 2 bases at V and 8 bases at J, with 18 bases in the middle. This CDR3 region has 15 residues. The CDR3 sequence: CASSYPGQSMLGYTF. CDR3 DNA: TGTGCCAGCAGTTACCCAGGACAGTCCATGCTCGGCTACACCTTC.

This clonotype was observed at least ten times. The chain joins TRBV7-9 to TRBJ1-1; D is uncertain. V gave up 5 bases and J gave up 6 bases, with 10 bases separating them. The germline gives CDR1 SEHNR, CDR2 FQNEAQ (reference sequence). The CDR3 sequence is 12 residues long. The CDR3 bases are TGTGCCAGCAGCCGACGGGAGGCTGAAGCTTTCTTT. It encodes CASSRREAEAFF.

This clonotype was picked up many times. This chain links TRBV11-3 with TRBJ2-3; 8 bases align to TRBD2. Germline V lookup: CDR1 SGHNT, CDR2 YENEEA. This CDR3 is built from 16 residues. V lost 1 base and J lost 2; bases outside the gene matches: 5. As DNA, the CDR3 is TGTGCCAGCAGCTTAGGTTCTAGCGGGTACACAGATACGCAGTATTTT. Encoded protein: CASSLGSSGYTDTQYF.

This clonotype was seen ten or more times. The V and J genes are TRBV28 and TRBJ2-5, with TRBD2 identical over 10 bases. This CDR3 spans 18 amino acids. Looked up from germline, CDR1 is MDHEN and CDR2 is SYDVKM. The trim removed 6 bases at V and 2 bases at J, leaving 15 bases unmatched. DNA for the CDR3: TGTGCCAGCAGCCCCACCGAGGGACTAGCGAGCGGTCAAGAGACCCAGTACTTC. This encodes CASSPTEGLASGQETQYF.

This clonotype was detected only a few times. The chain joins TRBV20-1 to TRBJ1-3, with D unresolved. This CDR3 region has 16 residues. CDR1 and CDR2 (germline): DFQATT, SNEGSKA (reference sequence). Between the trimmed V and J ends, which lost 1 base and 0 bases, there was a span of 13 bases. The CDR3 DNA reads TGCAGTGCTAGAGCCTCGGGCCCTAACTCTGGAAACACCATATATTTT. As protein: CSARASGPNSGNTIYF.

The rearrangement joins TRBV20-1 to TRBJ2-1, with D possibly matching TRBD1 (5 bases). CDR1 and CDR2 from the germline V gene are DFQATT and SNEGSKA (reference sequence). The CDR3 consists of 16 residues. V was shortened by 4 bases and J by 0 bases, with 16 bases between the two germline ends. In nucleotides, the CDR3 is TGCAGTGCTATTTTTCAGGGATATGCCTCCTACAATGAGCAGTTCTTC. Translation gives CSAIFQGYASYNEQFF.

The sample holds many counts of this clonotype. The chain uses TRBV6-1 and TRBJ2-7; 12 positions agree with TRBD2. The CDR3 loop spans 15 amino acids. The ends lost 7 bases at V and 2 bases at J; junction bases unmatched: 6. The germline V gene encodes CDR1 MNHNS and CDR2 SASEGT. The CDR3 region is CASMPLAGGPYEQYF. The CDR3 coding sequence is TGTGCCAGCATGCCCCTAGCGGGAGGGCCCTACGAGCAGTACTTC.

The sample holds many counts of this clonotype. The rearrangement links TRBV28 to TRBJ2-3; the match to TRBD1 covers 7 bases. This CDR3 is 16 amino acids long. Germline CDR1 reads MDHEN; CDR2 reads SYDVKM. Losses at the gene ends were 6 bases for V and 1 base for J; bases not matched to a gene: 10. For the CDR3, the DNA is TGTGCCAGCAGACCCCGGGACAGCAGCCGCACAGATACGCAGTATTTT. Its translation: CASRPRDSSRTDTQYF.

The chain combines TRBV15 with TRBJ2-2; 9 bases are shared with TRBD2. The CDR3 is 16 amino acids. Looked up from germline, CDR1 is LNHNV and CDR2 is YYDKDF (reference sequence). Trimming cost V 5 bases and J 4 bases; bases outside gene matches: 8. The CDR3 bases are TGTGCCACCAGCCGAACAAGCGGGAGGCCCACCGGGGAGCTGTTTTTT. This gives the protein CATSRTSGRPTGELFF.

This clonotype has at least ten counts. V and J are TRBV12-3 or TRBV12-4 and TRBJ2-1; D remains ambiguous. Trimming left V 1 base short and J 5 bases short, with 3 bases between. The CDR3 has 12 residues. The CDR3 coding sequence is TGTGCCAGCAGTTTAGAGGACAATGAGCAGTTCTTC. Its translation is CASSLEDNEQFF.

This clonotype was observed many times. V is TRBV11-3 and J is TRBJ2-3; D gene ambiguous. The germline CDR1 and CDR2 sequences are SGHNT and YENEEA. The CDR3 totals 13 residues. Trimming left V 5 bases short and J 2 bases short, with 8 bases between. This chain's CDR3 is CASSPVATDTQYF. The DNA for the CDR3 is TGTGCCAGCAGCCCGGTTGCCACAGATACGCAGTATTTT.